This TCR beta chain was profiled in a study of cytomegalovirus exposure and HLA in healthy donors (dated by TCRdb to the late 2010s). Background on the whole study: In an earlier analysis of 550 to 750 of the donors, 250 to 300 Gb of sequence data and some 120 million unique TCR beta sequences from roughly 180 million T cells were reported. To decide whether each TCR beta V gene segment behaved as functional or pseudogenic, an earlier analysis of approximately 620 of the donors relied on high-throughput TCR beta sequencing. Of the roughly 400 genotyped donors, about 80% fell in the genetic ancestry cluster associated with self-reported Caucasian donors. Every discovery cohort repertoire had been produced on one sequencing platform. The number of donors typed differed by locus, with about 629-630 for A, B, C, DRB1 and DQB1, more than 500 for DQA1, 600 to 610 for DPA1, and under 490 for DPB1. Donor age, sex, ethnicity and CMV serostatus were compiled alongside the repertoire data. A later genetic analysis took genome-wide SNP genotypes for about 60% of the roughly 670 donors and used that subset as a discovery cohort. The aim of the study was to test whether cataloging public T cell receptors could identify signatures of past pathogen exposure. The study profiled the T cell repertoires of fewer than 850 subjects by immunosequencing and related them to cytomegalovirus serostatus. Among roughly 400 genotyped donors of the cohort, an average of roughly 230,000 unique TCR beta nucleotide sequences was sequenced per donor, of which approximately 19% were non-productive. In the later analysis, no new phenotypic data were used to find candidate immune exposures; instead, reliance was placed on TCR beta sequences and their occurrence across donors. In addition to the first cohort of approximately 670 subjects, a separate validation cohort of 130 or so different subjects was used. Five DR-DQ haplotypes were treated as single units for association and clustering because of strong linkage in the cohort. HLA typing included class I and class II loci at four-digit resolution. An early release covering over 500 HLA-typed donors comprised 250 to 350 gigabases of sequencing data and approximately 85 million unique TCR sequences. A later analysis re-analyzed previously published TCR beta repertoires from 660 or so donors and added high-resolution HLA genotyping to study TCR occurrence patterns. To predict cytomegalovirus infection status, the study brought together high-throughput TCR immunosequencing, statistical association of individual TCRs with disease status, and machine learning.

The cohort comprised several hundred healthy bone marrow donors. All cohort members were sampled while nominally healthy, although unrecorded immune exposures were likely present. The donor tested CMV seronegative and was one of the 352 seronegative cohort members. A peripheral blood sample was provided by each donor, and peripheral blood mononuclear cells were used for TCR beta sequencing. The Qiagen DNeasy Blood Extraction Kit was used to extract genomic DNA from the blood cell samples. The paper as a whole reports these results and caveats: The classifier was reported to diagnose cytomegalovirus status with high specificity and sensitivity in both the original cohort and the validation cohort. A total of fewer than 200 TCR beta chains were listed by the study as associated with cytomegalovirus. Correlated functional status among segregating V segments might be attributable to linkage disequilibrium, but an unknown experimental factor could not be ruled out. In a later analysis, the rate of TCR association differed among HLA loci, with DRB1 alleles having the most associated TCRs and HLA-C alleles having the fewest. A later analysis reported that several top co-occurrence clusters appeared linked to parvovirus B19, influenza, CMV and Epstein-Barr virus. A further reported finding was that TCR beta sequences accurately predicted the HLA-A and HLA-B alleles for most subjects in the first cohort. The cohort was sequenced for TCR beta chains only, and without alpha or paired-chain data the features that could be detected were limited. A later analysis found that HLA-associated TCR beta chains were more clonally expanded and had lower generation probabilities than equally common non-associated chains. For the cohort, immune exposure information was limited to CMV serostatus. Presence/absence analyses assumed roughly uniform sequencing depth across donors, an assumption that may not hold. A later analysis found that most CMV-associated TCR beta chains appeared HLA-restricted, with HLA associations seemingly driven largely by CMV exposure. V-gene and J-gene trimming of TCR beta chains was associated with a missense DCLRE1C variant in a later genetic analysis, and the association was replicated in an independent cohort. A cluster of highly shared sequence variants was judged likely to represent a technical artifact of the sequencing pipeline. The earlier analysis of some 560 of the donors excluded some 15 rarely observed V segments, including chromosome 9 orphons, because counts were too low. Because HLA typing was unavailable for some donors at each locus, only the typed subset was used in association tests. Three of the identified cytomegalovirus-associated TCR beta chains were confirmed in vitro to be specific for cytomegalovirus antigens. When HLA alleles, especially DR and DQ, strongly co-occurred, attributing TCR associations to individual alleles was difficult. In a later analysis, 16,951 TCR beta sequences were associated with specific HLA alleles at a false discovery rate of 0.05. In an earlier analysis of 587 of the donors, most TCR beta V segments appeared in productive rearrangements about 87% or about 30% of the time, broadly matching IMGT annotations. Compared with the roughly 720-donor mean, donors in an Asian-associated ancestry cluster had fewer N-insertions in productive TCRs, according to a later genetic analysis. Because the 87-base-pair reads could not distinguish some IMGT-functional V segments, including TRBV6-2 and TRBV6-3, those segments were excluded. It was suggested by the authors that the approach could potentially be generalized to other disease states and immunological phenotypes. While some public TCRs were present in many individuals, most TCR sequences turned up only very rarely across donors.

Concerning this clone: Its specific antigen is unknown. No quality values exist for individual bases; no much larger clone is one base distant.

The library was produced with the immunoSEQ multiplex PCR assay. A mixture of 60 forward primers for TCR Vbeta segments and 13 reverse primers for TCR Jbeta segments was used in the multiplex PCR. The CDR3 region of rearranged TCR beta genes was amplified from genomic DNA by a multiplex PCR assay. The amplified TCR beta libraries were sequenced on the Illumina HiSeq System as 87-base-pair reads. The source study handled its data this way. Across the roughly 640 repertoires, a later analysis counted roughly 77 million unique TCR beta chains, roughly 11 million of which were shared by at least two donors. A nearest-neighbor algorithm error-corrected the raw reads and collapsed the reads into unique sequences, merging closely related sequences to remove PCR and sequencing errors. To assign V, D and J gene segments, CDR3 sequences were aligned to IMGT reference sequences. For a sequence to be retained, at least a six-nucleotide match to both a V gene segment and a J gene segment was required. A rearrangement was called productive if the CDR3 had no stop codons and remained in frame with V and J, and every other rearrangement was called non-productive. CDR3 was defined according to IMGT convention as the region running from the second conserved V-encoded cysteine to the conserved J-encoded phenylalanine. The earlier analysis of fewer than 700 of the donors excluded sequences that lacked an unambiguous match to a single V gene segment. In an earlier analysis of a few hundred of the donors, V segments were called functional above 56.7% productive rearrangements and were called segregating when the between-donor standard deviation exceeded 5%. A statistical classification framework was built to diagnose cytomegalovirus status from the catalog of TCR beta chain sequences. In a later analysis, TCR nucleotide sequences were compared against IMGT/GENE-DB human TR gene sequences so that V and J genes could be assigned. A later analysis assigned CDR3 sequences and most-parsimonious VDJ recombination scenarios with the TCRdist pipeline. A later analysis defined each TCR beta chain by its CDR3 amino acid sequence plus V-gene family, and excluded reads lacking a unique V-gene family. To address suspected cross-contamination and a sequencing artifact, a later analysis removed 592 highly shared, low-generation-probability nucleotide sequences. In a later analysis, a clonal expansion index for each public chain was calculated from normalized within-repertoire ranks of inferred template counts. In a later analysis, generation probabilities were computed with a VDJ recombination model fitted to out-of-frame rearrangements, and the resulting probabilities were checked against IGoR. In a later analysis, hypergeometric tests were used to score TCR-TCR, TCR-HLA and TCR-CMV co-occurrence, with a repertoire-size bias correction applied to TCR pairs. To estimate false discovery rates, a later analysis permuted the HLA or CMV assignments 20 times. In a later analysis, co-occurring TCRs were grouped with DBSCAN, and TCRdist sequence similarity was added when clustering was performed within HLA-allele-positive subsets. Repertoires with fewer than 30,000 or more than 120,000 public chains, plus five repertoires with anomalous nucleotide sharing, were excluded from co-occurrence clustering. TCRdb retrieved this table from immuneACCESS and kept in-frame rearrangements only. Not all clones are present; in checked studies, unresolved V genes account for under half, and no reason is known for the remainder. V, J and clone size are those of that table, while D and trimming were read from the DNA. This sample is represented by 130,000 or so clones; about 80% of them were singletons. The ten top clones hold around 5% of the sample.

V loses 4 bases of germline sequence and J loses 0 bases, and the interval between the two ends is 5 bases. Including cysteine and phenylalanine, the CDR3 has 13 amino acids. Only the CDR3 portion is preserved as DNA: 39 bases, with reading frame beginning at the first base. CDR1 and CDR2, per the germline V gene, are SGHDT and YYEEEE. Input material: PBMCs. The TCR sequence derives from a man aged 25-40 years in good health and CMV-seronegative. The rearranged segments are TRBV5-6 and TRBJ2-1; there is no confident call for the D gene. The CDR3 reads CASSNYSYNEQFF. The nucleotides read TGTGCCAGCAGCAACTACTCCTACAATGAGCAGTTCTTC.